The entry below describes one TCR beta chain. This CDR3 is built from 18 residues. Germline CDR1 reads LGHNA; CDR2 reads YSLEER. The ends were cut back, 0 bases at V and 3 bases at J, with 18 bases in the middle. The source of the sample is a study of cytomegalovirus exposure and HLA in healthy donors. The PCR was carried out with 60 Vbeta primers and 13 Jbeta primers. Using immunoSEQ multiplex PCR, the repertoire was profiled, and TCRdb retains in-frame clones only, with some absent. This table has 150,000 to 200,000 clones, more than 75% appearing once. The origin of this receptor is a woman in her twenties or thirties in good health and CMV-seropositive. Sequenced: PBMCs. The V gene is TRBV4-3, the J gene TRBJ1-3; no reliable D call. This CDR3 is CASSQEPLGSTGGNTIYF. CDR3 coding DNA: TGCGCCAGCAGCCAAGAACCACTAGGTTCTACCGGTGGAAACACCATATATTTT.